These 4 T cell receptor beta chains originate from one sample sequenced in a study of cytomegalovirus exposure and HLA in healthy donors. Primers included in the PCR were 60 Vbeta and 13 Jbeta primers. This table comes from immunoSEQ multiplex PCR, and its TCRdb copy is limited to in-frame clones, with some not included. The sample includes tens of thousands of clones, 70% to 85% of them seen just once. The sequenced sample was PBMCs. The receptor source for this set is a man aged 25-45 years in good health and CMV-seronegative.

V and J are TRBV5-1 and TRBJ2-1; TRBD1 might be the D (6 bases). The CDR3 runs 14 residues. CDR1 is SGHRS and CDR2 is YFSETQ in the germline V gene. V was shortened by 7 bases and J by 6 bases, with 17 bases between the two germline ends. The CDR3 DNA reads as TGCGCCAGCTCAGGGGCCCCGGGGCTCAATGAGCAGTTCTTC. Translation: CASSGAPGLNEQFF.

The CDR3 reads CASSFYAENTGELFF. For the CDR3, the DNA is TGTGCCAGCAGTTTTTACGCGGAAAACACCGGGGAGCTGTTTTTT. This rearrangement joins TRBV27 to TRBJ2-2; no reliable D call. The CDR3 is 15 residues long. V was clipped by 3 bases and J by 2 bases, with 10 bases between them. Per germline, CDR1 MNHEY and CDR2 SMNVEV (reference sequence).

The count of this clone is one. V is TRBV27 and J is TRBJ2-1; the match to TRBD2 covers 9 bases. The germline gives CDR1 MNHEY, CDR2 SMNVEV (reference sequence). There are 16 residues in the CDR3. The junction had 6 bases not matched to a gene; V was cut back by 5 bases and J by 1 base. CDR3 coding DNA: TGTGCCAGCAGTGGGGGACTAGCAGGGTCCTACAATGAGCAGTTCTTC. It is translated as CASSGGLAGSYNEQFF.

V usage is TRBV7-8 and J usage is TRBJ1-5; 7 bases agree with TRBD1. Germline loops: CDR1 SGHVS, CDR2 FQNEAQ. The CDR3 extends over 16 amino acids. The J segment lost 3 bases and the V segment lost 4 bases, leaving 9 bases of the junction unmatched. The CDR3 sequence is CASSSRTGSHNQPQHF. Written as DNA, the CDR3 is TGTGCCAGCAGCTCCCGGACAGGTTCCCACAATCAGCCCCAGCATTTT.